The T cell receptor beta chain under discussion was sequenced for a study of T-cell reconstitution after alpha-beta-depleted transplantation in children. This clonotype appeared many times. The germline V gene encodes CDR1 MNHEY and CDR2 SMNVEV (reference sequence). The CDR3 has 16 amino acids. V was clipped by 3 bases and J by 5 bases; unmatched bases: 10. Using unique molecular identifiers, the investigators prepared the TCRbeta library. TCRdb ran MiXCR on the PCR reads and lists one entry per CDR3 protein. The table lists 220,000 or so distinct CDR3 sequences, 6.5% to 10% of them singletons, with about 6.4% in the top ten.

This TCR derives from a male patient younger than 18 who had a stem cell transplant for acute lymphoblastic leukemia, so the T cells may come from the graft donor. This specimen consisted of PBMCs, mostly from graft donor cells, obtained 180 days after TCRalphabeta/CD19-depleted stem cell transplant. The V and J genes are TRBV27 and TRBJ2-1, with TRBD2 matching over 7 bases. The DNA of the CDR3 is TGTGCCAGCAGTTTGCCCCTAGGGAGGGGAAACAATGAGCAGTTCTTC. Translating gives CASSLPLGRGNNEQFF.